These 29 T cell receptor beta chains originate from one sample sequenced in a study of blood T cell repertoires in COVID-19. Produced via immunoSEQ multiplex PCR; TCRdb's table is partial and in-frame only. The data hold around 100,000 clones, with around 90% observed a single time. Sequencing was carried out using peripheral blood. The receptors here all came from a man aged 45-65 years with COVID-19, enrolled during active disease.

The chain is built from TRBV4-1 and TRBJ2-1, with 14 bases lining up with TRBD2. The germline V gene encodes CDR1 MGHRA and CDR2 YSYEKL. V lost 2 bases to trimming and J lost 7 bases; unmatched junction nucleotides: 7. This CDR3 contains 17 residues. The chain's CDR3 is CASSQRGLAGVYNEQFF. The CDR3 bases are TGCGCCAGCAGCCAACGGGGACTAGCGGGGGTTTATAATGAGCAGTTCTTC.

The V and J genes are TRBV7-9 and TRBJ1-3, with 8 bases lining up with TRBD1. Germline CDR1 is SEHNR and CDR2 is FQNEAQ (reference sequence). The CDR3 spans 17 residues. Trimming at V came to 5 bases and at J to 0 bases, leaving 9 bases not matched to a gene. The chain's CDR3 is CASSLRDRPFSGNTIYF. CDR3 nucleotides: TGTGCCAGCAGCCTAAGGGACAGGCCCTTCTCTGGAAACACCATATATTTT.

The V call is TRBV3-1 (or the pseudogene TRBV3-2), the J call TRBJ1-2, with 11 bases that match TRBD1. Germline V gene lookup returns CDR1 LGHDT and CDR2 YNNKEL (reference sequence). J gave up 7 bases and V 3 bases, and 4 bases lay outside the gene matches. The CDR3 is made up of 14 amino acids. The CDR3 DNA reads TGTGCCAGCAGCCAGGACAGGGGGCGGGGTGGCTACACCTTC. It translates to CASSQDRGRGGYTF.

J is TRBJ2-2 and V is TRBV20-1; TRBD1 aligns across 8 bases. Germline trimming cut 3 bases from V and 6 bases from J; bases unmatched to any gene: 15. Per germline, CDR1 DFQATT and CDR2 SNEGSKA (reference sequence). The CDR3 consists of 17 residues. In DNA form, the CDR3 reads TGCAGTGCTAGTCTTTCCACCCGGGACAGGTTGGCCGGGGAGCTGTTTTTT. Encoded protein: CSASLSTRDRLAGELFF.

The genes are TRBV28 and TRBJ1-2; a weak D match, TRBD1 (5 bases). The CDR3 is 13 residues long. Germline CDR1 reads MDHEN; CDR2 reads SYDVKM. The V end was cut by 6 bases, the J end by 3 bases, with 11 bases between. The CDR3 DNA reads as TGTGCCAGCAGCCTAGACAGCCACTATGGCTACACCTTC. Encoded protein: CASSLDSHYGYTF.

CDR3 bases: TGCGCCAGCGAGTCGGGGGGCAATCAGCCCCAGCATTTT. Its translation: CASESGGNQPQHF. J is TRBJ1-5 and V is TRBV5-1; weak D call: TRBD1 (5 bases). This CDR3 spans 13 amino acids. Germline CDR1 SGHRS, CDR2 YFSETQ. The V and J ends lost 7 bases and 2 bases respectively, with 10 bases between them.

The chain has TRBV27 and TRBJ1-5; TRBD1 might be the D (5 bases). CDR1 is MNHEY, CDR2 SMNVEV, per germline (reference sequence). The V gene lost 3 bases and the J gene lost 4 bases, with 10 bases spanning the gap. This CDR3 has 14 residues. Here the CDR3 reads CASSFSRENQPQHF. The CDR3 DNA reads TGTGCCAGCAGTTTCTCCAGGGAAAATCAGCCCCAGCATTTT.

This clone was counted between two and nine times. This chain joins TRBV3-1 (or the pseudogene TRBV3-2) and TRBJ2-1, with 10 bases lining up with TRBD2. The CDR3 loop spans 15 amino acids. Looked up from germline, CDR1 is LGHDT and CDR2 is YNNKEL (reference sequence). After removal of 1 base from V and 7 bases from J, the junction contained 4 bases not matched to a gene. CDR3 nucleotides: TGTGCCAGCAGCCAAGTTGTACTAGCGGGGAATGAGCAGTTCTTC. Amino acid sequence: CASSQVVLAGNEQFF.

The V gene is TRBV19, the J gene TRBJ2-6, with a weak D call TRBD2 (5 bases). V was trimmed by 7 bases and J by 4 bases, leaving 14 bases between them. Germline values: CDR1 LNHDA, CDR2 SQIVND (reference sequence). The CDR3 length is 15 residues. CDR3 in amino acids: CASTPASGGANVLTF. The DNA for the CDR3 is TGTGCCAGTACCCCCGCCTCGGGAGGGGCCAACGTCCTGACTTTC.

CDR3 protein: CASSRSGTVVGGDNEKLFF. The CDR3 bases are TGTGCCAGCAGTAGAAGCGGGACTGTCGTAGGTGGAGATAATGAAAAACTGTTTTTT. This chain connects TRBV27 to TRBJ1-4; D perhaps matches TRBD1 (5 bases). Germline CDR1 MNHEY, CDR2 SMNVEV (reference sequence). Trimming left V 5 bases short and J 4 bases short, with 26 bases between. The CDR3 loop spans 19 amino acids.

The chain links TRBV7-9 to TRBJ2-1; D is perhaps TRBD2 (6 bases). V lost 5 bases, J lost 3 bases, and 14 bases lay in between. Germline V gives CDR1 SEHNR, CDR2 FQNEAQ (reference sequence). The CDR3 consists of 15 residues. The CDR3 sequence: CASSDRGTDYNEQFF. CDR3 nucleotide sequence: TGTGCCAGCAGCGACCGGGGGACCGACTACAATGAGCAGTTCTTC. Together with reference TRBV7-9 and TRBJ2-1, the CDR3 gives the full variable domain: DTGVSQNPRHKITKRGQNVTFRCDPISEHNRLYWYRQTLGQGPEFLTYFQNEAQLEKSRLLSDRFSAERPKGSFSTLEIQRTEQGDSAMYLCASSDRGTDYNEQFFGPGTRLTVL.

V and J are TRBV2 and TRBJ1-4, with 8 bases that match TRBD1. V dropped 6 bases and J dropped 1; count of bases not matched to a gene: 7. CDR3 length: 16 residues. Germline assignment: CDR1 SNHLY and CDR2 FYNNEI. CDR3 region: CASRVKTGGTNEKLFF. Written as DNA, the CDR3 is TGTGCCAGCAGAGTTAAAACAGGGGGAACTAATGAAAAACTGTTTTTT.

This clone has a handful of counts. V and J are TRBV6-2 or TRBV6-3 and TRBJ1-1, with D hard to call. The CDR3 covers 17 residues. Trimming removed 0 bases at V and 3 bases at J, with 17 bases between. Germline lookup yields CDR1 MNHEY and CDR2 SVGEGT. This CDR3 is CASSYSRSRPRDTEAFF. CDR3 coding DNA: TGTGCCAGCAGTTACTCCAGGTCTCGTCCGCGGGACACTGAAGCTTTCTTT.

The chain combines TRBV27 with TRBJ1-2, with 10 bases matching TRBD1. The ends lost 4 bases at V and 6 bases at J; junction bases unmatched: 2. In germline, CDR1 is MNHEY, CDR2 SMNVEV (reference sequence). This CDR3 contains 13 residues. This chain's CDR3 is CASSYGQGDGYTF. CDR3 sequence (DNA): TGTGCCAGCAGTTATGGACAGGGGGATGGCTACACCTTC.

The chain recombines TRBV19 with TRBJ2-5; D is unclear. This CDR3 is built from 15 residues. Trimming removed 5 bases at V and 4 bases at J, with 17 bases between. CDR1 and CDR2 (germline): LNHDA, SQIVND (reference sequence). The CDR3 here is CASSPLSQRLETQYF. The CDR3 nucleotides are TGTGCCAGTAGTCCCTTGTCGCAGAGGCTAGAGACCCAGTACTTC.

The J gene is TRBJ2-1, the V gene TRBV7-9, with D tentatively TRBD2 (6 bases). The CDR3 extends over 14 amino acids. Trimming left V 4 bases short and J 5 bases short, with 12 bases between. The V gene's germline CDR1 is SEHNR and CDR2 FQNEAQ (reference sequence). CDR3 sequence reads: CASSSGPGDNEQFF. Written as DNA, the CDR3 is TGTGCCAGCAGCTCGGGTCCGGGGGACAATGAGCAGTTCTTC.

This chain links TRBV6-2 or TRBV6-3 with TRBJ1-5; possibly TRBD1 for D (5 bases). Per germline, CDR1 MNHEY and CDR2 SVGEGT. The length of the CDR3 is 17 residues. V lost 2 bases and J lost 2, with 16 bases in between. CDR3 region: CASSYQLGGRGNQPQHF. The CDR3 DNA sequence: TGTGCCAGCAGTTACCAACTCGGGGGTAGAGGCAATCAGCCCCAGCATTTT.

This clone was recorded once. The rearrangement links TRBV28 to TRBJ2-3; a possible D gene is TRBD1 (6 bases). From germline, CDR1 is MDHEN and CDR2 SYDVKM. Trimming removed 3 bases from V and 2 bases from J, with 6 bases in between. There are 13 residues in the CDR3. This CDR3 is CASSLGATDTQYF. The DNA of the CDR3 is TGTGCCAGCAGTTTGGGGGCCACAGATACGCAGTATTTT.

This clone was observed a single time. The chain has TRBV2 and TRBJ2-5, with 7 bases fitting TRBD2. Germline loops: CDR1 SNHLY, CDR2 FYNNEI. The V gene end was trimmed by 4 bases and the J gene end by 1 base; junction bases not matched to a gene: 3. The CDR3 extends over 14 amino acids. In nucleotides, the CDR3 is TGTGCCAGCAGTGCTCGGGAGGTCCAAGAGACCCAGTACTTC. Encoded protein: CASSAREVQETQYF.

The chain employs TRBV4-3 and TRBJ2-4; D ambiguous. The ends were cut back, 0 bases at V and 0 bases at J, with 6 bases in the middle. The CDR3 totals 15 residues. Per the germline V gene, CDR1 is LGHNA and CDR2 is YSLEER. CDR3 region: CASSQDGVAKNIQYF. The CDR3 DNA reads TGCGCCAGCAGCCAAGATGGAGTAGCCAAAAACATTCAGTACTTC.

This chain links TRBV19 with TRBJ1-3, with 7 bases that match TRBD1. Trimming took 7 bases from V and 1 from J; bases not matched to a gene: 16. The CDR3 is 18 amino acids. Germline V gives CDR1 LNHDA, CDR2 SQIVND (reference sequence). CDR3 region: CASTPRRQGGSSGNTIYF. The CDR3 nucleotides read TGTGCCAGTACTCCTAGAAGACAGGGAGGTTCTTCTGGAAACACCATATATTTT. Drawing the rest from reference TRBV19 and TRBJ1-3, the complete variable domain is DGGITQSPKYLFRKEGQNVTLSCEQNLNHDAMYWYRQDPGQGLRLIYYSQIVNDFQKGDIAEGYSVSREKKESFPLTVTSAQKNPTAFYLCASTPRRQGGSSGNTIYFGEGSWLTVV.

The DNA of the CDR3 is TGTGCCAGTAGAACAGGGGGAGTGGGGCCCCAGCATTTT. Protein product: CASRTGGVGPQHF. This chain uses TRBV19 with TRBJ1-5; TRBD1 agrees at 8 bases. The length of the CDR3 is 13 residues. V shed 6 bases, J shed 9 bases, and the junction held 7 bases outside the gene matches. Germline-derived CDR1 and CDR2 are LNHDA and SQIVND (reference sequence).

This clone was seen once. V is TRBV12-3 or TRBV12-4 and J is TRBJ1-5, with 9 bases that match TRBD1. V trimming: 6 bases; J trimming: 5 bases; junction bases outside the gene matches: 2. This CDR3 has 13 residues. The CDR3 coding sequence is TGTGCCAGCAGAGGGACAGGGTATCAGCCCCAGCATTTT. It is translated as CASRGTGYQPQHF.

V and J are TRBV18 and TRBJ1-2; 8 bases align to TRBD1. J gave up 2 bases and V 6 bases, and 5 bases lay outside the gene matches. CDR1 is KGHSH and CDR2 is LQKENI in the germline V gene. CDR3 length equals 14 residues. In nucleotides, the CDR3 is TGTGCCAGCTCCCGGGACAGGAACAACTATGGCTACACCTTC. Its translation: CASSRDRNNYGYTF.

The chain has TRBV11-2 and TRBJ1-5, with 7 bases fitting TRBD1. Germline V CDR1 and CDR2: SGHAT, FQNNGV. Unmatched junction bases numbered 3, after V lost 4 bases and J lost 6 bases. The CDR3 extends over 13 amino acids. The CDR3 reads CASSSGGSQPQHF. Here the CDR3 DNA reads TGTGCCAGCAGCTCAGGGGGATCTCAGCCCCAGCATTTT.

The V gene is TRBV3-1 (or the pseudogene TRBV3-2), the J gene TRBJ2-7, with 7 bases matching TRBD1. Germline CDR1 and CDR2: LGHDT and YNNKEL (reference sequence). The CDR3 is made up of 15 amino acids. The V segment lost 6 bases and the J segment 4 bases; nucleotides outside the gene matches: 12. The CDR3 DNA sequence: TGTGCCAGCAGTCACAAAACCGGGACAGAGTACGAGCAGTACTTC. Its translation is CASSHKTGTEYEQYF.

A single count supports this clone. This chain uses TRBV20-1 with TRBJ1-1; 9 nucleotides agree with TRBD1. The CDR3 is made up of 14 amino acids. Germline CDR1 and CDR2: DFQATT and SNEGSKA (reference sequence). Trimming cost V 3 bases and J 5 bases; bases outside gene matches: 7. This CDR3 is CSASQDRGRTEAFF. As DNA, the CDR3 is TGCAGTGCTAGTCAGGACAGGGGACGAACTGAAGCTTTCTTT.

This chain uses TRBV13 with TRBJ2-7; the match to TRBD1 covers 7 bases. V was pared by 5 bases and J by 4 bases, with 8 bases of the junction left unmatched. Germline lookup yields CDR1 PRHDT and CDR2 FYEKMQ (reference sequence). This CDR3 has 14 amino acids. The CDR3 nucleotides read TGTGCCAGCAGCCGAGGACAGGTTGGATACGAGCAGTACTTC. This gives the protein CASSRGQVGYEQYF.

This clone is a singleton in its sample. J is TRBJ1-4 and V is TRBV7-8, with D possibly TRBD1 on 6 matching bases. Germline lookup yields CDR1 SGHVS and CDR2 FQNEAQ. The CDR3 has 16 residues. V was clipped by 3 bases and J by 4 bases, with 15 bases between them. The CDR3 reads CASSFGGAEINEKLFF. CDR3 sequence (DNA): TGTGCCAGCAGCTTTGGGGGGGCAGAGATTAATGAAAAACTGTTTTTT.